The next 20 T cell receptor beta chains were all read from a single sample in a study of OX40 agonist ivuxolimab in advanced cancers. TCRdb's copy holds only in-frame clones and misses some; the assay was immunoSEQ multiplex PCR. The sample lists tens of thousands of clones, 60% to 80% occurring once. This material consisted of CD4+ or CD8+ T cells sorted from blood, taken in a trial of the OX40 agonist ivuxolimab. The receptor source for this set is an adult with an advanced solid tumor such as melanoma, head and neck, liver or kidney cancer.

The V gene is TRBV14, the J gene TRBJ1-6; 8 nucleotides match TRBD1. CDR3 length: 15 amino acids. CDR1 SGHDN and CDR2 FVKESK come from the germline V gene. J lost 7 bases, V lost 4 bases, and 6 bases had no gene match. The CDR3 DNA sequence: TGTGCCAGCAGCCGGTGGACAGGGATGAATTCACCCCTCCACTTT. This codes for CASSRWTGMNSPLHF.

The chain has TRBV19 and TRBJ2-3; D is unclear. V lost 10 bases, J lost 1 base, and 18 bases lay in between. The CDR3 loop spans 15 amino acids. Germline V gene data show CDR1 as LNHDA and CDR2 as SQIVND (reference sequence). CDR3 sequence reads: CATASRESGTDTQYF. The DNA for the CDR3 is TGTGCCACCGCAAGCCGAGAGTCTGGCACAGATACGCAGTATTTT.

The DNA for the CDR3 is TGTGCCAGTAGTATGAATCCCCAAGAGACCCAGTACTTC. This codes for CASSMNPQETQYF. The genes are TRBV19 and TRBJ2-5; D uncertain. Trimming cost V 3 bases and J 1 base, with 6 bases left between them. This CDR3 has 13 residues. From germline, CDR1 is LNHDA and CDR2 SQIVND (reference sequence).

The chain links TRBV2 to TRBJ2-2, with TRBD2 identical over 12 bases. The germline gives CDR1 SNHLY, CDR2 FYNNEI. The CDR3 sequence is 16 residues long. The V segment lost 6 bases and the J segment 4 bases; nucleotides outside the gene matches: 6. CDR3 sequence: CASRPLAGGLTGELFF. In nucleotides, the CDR3 is TGTGCCAGCAGACCTCTAGCGGGAGGGCTCACCGGGGAGCTGTTTTTT.

The chain recombines TRBV5-1 with TRBJ2-3, with D possibly TRBD2 on 5 matching bases. Germline-derived CDR1 and CDR2 are SGHRS and YFSETQ. This CDR3 comprises 13 residues. V shed 4 bases and J shed 2 bases, with 8 bases lying between them. CDR3 DNA sequence: TGCGCCAGCAGCCCCGGGAACACAGATACGCAGTATTTT. Translation: CASSPGNTDTQYF.

The V call is TRBV5-4, the J call TRBJ2-5; TRBD2 matches at 10 bases. V shed 4 bases, J shed 4 bases, and the junction held 7 bases outside the gene matches. This CDR3 has 15 amino acids. Per the germline V gene, CDR1 is SGHNT and CDR2 is YYREEE (reference sequence). The CDR3 protein is CASSVKREGRETQYF. In DNA form, the CDR3 reads TGTGCCAGCAGCGTTAAGCGGGAGGGGAGAGAGACCCAGTACTTC.

The chain couples TRBV5-1 to TRBJ2-7, with TRBD1 identical over 9 bases. The CDR3 loop spans 15 amino acids. Germline V lookup: CDR1 SGHRS, CDR2 YFSETQ. With 4 bases clipped from V and 2 bases from J, the junction kept 7 bases outside the gene matches. In DNA form, the CDR3 reads TGCGCCAGCAGCAAATCCGGGACAGGGACCTACGAGCAGTACTTC. Translation: CASSKSGTGTYEQYF.

This clone has a handful of counts. The rearrangement joins TRBV20-1 to TRBJ2-5; D could derive from TRBD1 or TRBD2 (5 bases each). Trimming removed 6 bases at V and 3 bases at J, with 8 bases between. CDR3 length: 11 amino acids. CDR1 is DFQATT and CDR2 is SNEGSKA in the germline V gene (reference sequence). CDR3 loop: CSAGAEETQYF. CDR3 DNA sequence: TGCAGTGCCGGGGCCGAAGAGACCCAGTACTTC.

The V call is TRBV18, the J call TRBJ1-5, with unresolved D. This CDR3 is 13 amino acids long. V was pared by 3 bases and J by 5 bases, with 8 bases between. Germline V lookup: CDR1 KGHSH, CDR2 LQKENI. The CDR3 protein is CASSPTEDQPQHF. CDR3 bases: TGTGCCAGCTCACCCACAGAGGATCAGCCCCAGCATTTT.

This clone was seen a handful of times. This chain connects TRBV10-2 to TRBJ2-7; D perhaps matches TRBD2 (5 bases). CDR1 is WSHSY, CDR2 SAAADI, per germline. The CDR3 is 15 amino acids. V dropped 3 bases and J dropped 2 bases, with 14 bases sitting between them. The CDR3 is CASSDPADTAYEQYF. CDR3 DNA: TGCGCCAGCAGTGATCCAGCGGATACAGCCTACGAGCAGTACTTC.

The chain has TRBV25-1 and TRBJ1-1; 7 nucleotides line up with TRBD1. The CDR3 loop spans 15 amino acids. Germline V gives CDR1 MGHDK, CDR2 SYGVNS. With 0 bases clipped from V and 4 bases from J, the junction kept 5 bases outside the gene matches. In DNA, the CDR3 is TGTGCCAGCAGTGAATATATCTCAGGGGGCACTGAAGCTTTCTTT. Protein: CASSEYISGGTEAFF.

This rearrangement joins TRBV6-1 to TRBJ2-7; 9 positions match TRBD2. CDR1 is MNHNS and CDR2 is SASEGT in the germline V gene. The CDR3 runs to 14 residues. The junction had 11 bases not matched to a gene; V was cut back by 8 bases and J by 6 bases. DNA of the CDR3: TGTGCCAGCTTTAATAGCGGGAGAACGCCCGAGCAGTACTTC. This sequence encodes CASFNSGRTPEQYF.

This clone was seen repeatedly, ten times or more. The chain recombines TRBV28 with TRBJ1-2; possibly TRBD1 for D (6 bases). Trimming removed 3 bases from V and 6 bases from J, with 23 bases in between. The CDR3 has 17 residues. Germline CDR1 and CDR2: MDHEN and SYDVKM. CDR3 nucleotide sequence: TGTGCCAGCAGTTTTCATGAGTGGGGGGCGCTTAGGGATGGCTACACCTTC. It translates to CASSFHEWGALRDGYTF.

The sample holds a few counts of this clone. The chain links TRBV20-1 to TRBJ1-6; 10 bases are a match to TRBD1. Unmatched junction bases numbered 4, after V lost 6 bases and J lost 14 bases. Germline V gene sequence: CDR1 DFQATT, CDR2 SNEGSKA (reference sequence). The CDR3 spans 11 residues. The CDR3 here is CSAGTGVTLHF. The DNA for the CDR3 is TGCAGTGCCGGGACAGGGGTCACCCTCCACTTT.

The V call is TRBV5-6, the J call TRBJ2-5; D might be TRBD1 (8 bases). The CDR3 covers 17 residues. Germline V gene sequence: CDR1 SGHDT, CDR2 YYEEEE. V was cut by 2 bases and J by 0 bases, with 17 bases left in between. As DNA, the CDR3 is TGTGCCAGCAGCTTACAGGGGGGGTCTCGGTACCAAGAGACCCAGTACTTC. Translated: CASSLQGGSRYQETQYF.

This clone was seen only a few times. Other nucleotide sequences from this sample produce the same CDR3. This chain connects TRBV18 to TRBJ1-5; TRBD1 aligns across 7 bases. J gave up 5 bases and V 6 bases, and 4 bases lay outside the gene matches. This CDR3 is built from 13 residues. Germline loops: CDR1 KGHSH, CDR2 LQKENI. CDR3 residues: CASSLTGDQPQHF. CDR3 sequence (DNA): TGTGCCAGCTCTCTCACAGGGGATCAGCCCCAGCATTTT.

The chain recombines TRBV5-1 with TRBJ1-2, with D unresolved. Germline values: CDR1 SGHRS, CDR2 YFSETQ. Between the trimmed V and J ends, which lost 1 base and 10 bases, there was a span of 11 bases. There are 12 residues in the CDR3. CDR3 residues: CASSLTRSDYTF. DNA of the CDR3: TGCGCCAGCAGCTTGACTAGATCTGACTACACCTTC.

In this sample, this clone turned up a few times. The genes are TRBV11-2 and TRBJ2-1; D ambiguous. V dropped 0 bases and J dropped 0 bases, with 9 bases sitting between them. The CDR3 spans 16 residues. From germline, CDR1 is SGHAT and CDR2 FQNNGV. The CDR3 DNA follows: TGTGCCAGCAGCTTAGATCGGGTGGGCTCCTACAATGAGCAGTTCTTC. Residues: CASSLDRVGSYNEQFF.

This clone counts as medium-sized. The chain joins TRBV5-1 to TRBJ2-7, with 8 bases that match TRBD1. The CDR3 is 17 residues long. After removal of 4 bases from V and 4 bases from J, the junction contained 16 bases not matched to a gene. Germline V gene sequence: CDR1 SGHRS, CDR2 YFSETQ. The CDR3 here is CASSMAPGQGGGYEQYF. The DNA of the CDR3 is TGCGCCAGCAGCATGGCCCCCGGACAGGGTGGCGGGTACGAGCAGTACTTC.

This chain links TRBV9 with TRBJ2-1; 7 bases agree with TRBD2. The CDR3 consists of 15 residues. J was trimmed by 1 base and V by 4 bases; bases with no gene match: 5. Per germline, CDR1 SGDLS and CDR2 YYNGEE. CDR3 loop: CASSPEGLSYNEQFF. CDR3 nucleotides: TGTGCCAGCAGCCCCGAGGGACTATCCTACAATGAGCAGTTCTTC.